These T cell receptor beta chains were read from a single sample in a study of graft-versus-host responses after intestinal transplantation. Their antigen targets remain unknown. TCRdb's copy holds only in-frame clones and misses some; the assay was immunoSEQ multiplex PCR. The table has about 110,000 clones, approximately 88% seen once. Source: unstimulated CD4+ T cells sorted from spleen or lymph node cells, taken before transplant. These receptors all come from a human donor who was the organ donor for an intestinal transplant. The conserved cysteine and the conserved F or W are not part of the CDR3 here. Clone size, where shown, is once, few, many, or a class for clones that have expanded.

v_call: TRBV4-1; clone_size: NA; j_call: TRBJ1-2; cdr3_aa: ASSQEGRAYGYT
v_call: TRBV10-3; clone_size: NA; j_call: TRBJ1-1; cdr3_aa: AISESGHRNTEAF
v_call: TRBV18; clone_size: NA; j_call: TRBJ2-7; cdr3_aa: ASSPGTASYEQY
v_call: TRBV4-1; clone_size: few; j_call: TRBJ1-1; cdr3_aa: ASSQDRPNTEAF
v_call: TRBV19; clone_size: NA; j_call: TRBJ1-1; cdr3_aa: ASSTSSRTFRAGYTEAF
v_call: TRBV7-3; clone_size: NA; j_call: TRBJ2-1; cdr3_aa: ASSFSGDYNEQF
v_call: TRBV5-1; clone_size: NA; j_call: TRBJ2-2; cdr3_aa: ASSLDQGCGELF
v_call: TRBV6-1; clone_size: NA; j_call: TRBJ2-3; cdr3_aa: ASSEPPWAGGTDTQY
v_call: TRBV6-6; clone_size: NA; j_call: TRBJ2-3; cdr3_aa: ASGGSTGLTDTQY
v_call: TRBV29-1; clone_size: NA; j_call: TRBJ2-2; cdr3_aa: SVVGTANTGELF
v_call: TRBV27; clone_size: NA; j_call: TRBJ1-2; cdr3_aa: ASRQRQGADYGYT
v_call: TRBV30; clone_size: NA; j_call: TRBJ2-3; cdr3_aa: AWSVQPSSTDTQY
v_call: TRBV4-1; clone_size: NA; j_call: TRBJ1-6; cdr3_aa: ASSQYRDSPLH
v_call: TRBV11-2; clone_size: NA; j_call: TRBJ1-3; cdr3_aa: ASSLGAGTRTIY
v_call: TRBV6-5; clone_size: NA; j_call: TRBJ2-3; cdr3_aa: ASRLQGSSTDTQY
v_call: TRBV30; clone_size: NA; j_call: TRBJ1-3; cdr3_aa: AWREGNTIY
v_call: TRBV2; clone_size: NA; j_call: TRBJ1-2; cdr3_aa: ASSWENYGYT
v_call: TRBV20-1; clone_size: NA; j_call: TRBJ1-2; cdr3_aa: SPGQGYGYT
v_call: TRBV11-2; clone_size: once; j_call: TRBJ2-1; cdr3_aa: ASSLAFEQF
v_call: TRBV25-1; clone_size: NA; j_call: TRBJ2-7; cdr3_aa: ASSEPEGKGGYEQY
v_call: TRBV28; clone_size: NA; j_call: TRBJ1-2; cdr3_aa: ASNYLSGGYT
v_call: TRBV6-5; clone_size: NA; j_call: TRBJ2-2; cdr3_aa: ASSYSGVRGRELF
v_call: TRBV10-1; clone_size: NA; j_call: TRBJ2-2; cdr3_aa: ASSVGGQHRGAV
v_call: TRBV18; clone_size: NA; j_call: TRBJ2-1; cdr3_aa: ASSPARGANNEQF
v_call: TRBV19; clone_size: NA; j_call: TRBJ1-4; cdr3_aa: ASTPGATEGKLF
v_call: TRBV6-5; clone_size: NA; j_call: TRBJ1-1; cdr3_aa: ASSYSAGRTEAF
v_call: TRBV18; clone_size: NA; j_call: TRBJ1-4; cdr3_aa: ASSQGAGEKLF
v_call: TRBV6-5; clone_size: NA; j_call: TRBJ1-1; cdr3_aa: ASRIRGQGTEAF
v_call: TRBV30; clone_size: NA; j_call: TRBJ2-7; cdr3_aa: AWSVRNRPSYEQY
v_call: TRBV6-1; clone_size: NA; j_call: TRBJ2-2; cdr3_aa: ASSAIGRTISGELF
v_call: TRBV27; clone_size: NA; j_call: TRBJ1-6; cdr3_aa: ASSPVGGQGAPLH
v_call: TRBV5-1; clone_size: NA; j_call: TRBJ2-7; cdr3_aa: ASSHPQAYEQY
v_call: TRBV11-2; clone_size: NA; j_call: TRBJ2-3; cdr3_aa: ASRLTGADTQY
v_call: TRBV4-1; clone_size: NA; j_call: TRBJ2-1; cdr3_aa: ASSQEGWTPAHNEQF
v_call: TRBV11-2; clone_size: NA; j_call: TRBJ2-2; cdr3_aa: ASSLAASVWTGELF
v_call: TRBV6-6; clone_size: NA; j_call: TRBJ2-1; cdr3_aa: ATTGTSAYNEQF
v_call: TRBV19; clone_size: once; j_call: TRBJ1-1; cdr3_aa: ASSIKNRGGTEAF
v_call: TRBV5-4; clone_size: few; j_call: TRBJ2-5; cdr3_aa: ASSLRGPARGGETQY
v_call: TRBV6-6; clone_size: NA; j_call: TRBJ2-7; cdr3_aa: ASSSGGTGFYEQY
v_call: TRBV19; clone_size: NA; j_call: TRBJ1-6; cdr3_aa: ASSSRPTGGVSPLH
v_call: TRBV4-1; clone_size: NA; j_call: TRBJ2-3; cdr3_aa: ASSQDYGTDTQY
v_call: TRBV14; clone_size: medium-sized; j_call: TRBJ1-4; cdr3_aa: ASSPRWAGEKLF
v_call: TRBV2; clone_size: NA; j_call: TRBJ1-5; cdr3_aa: ASLTENLGSNQPQH
v_call: TRBV29-1; clone_size: NA; j_call: TRBJ1-2; cdr3_aa: SAGTGRNVNYGYT
v_call: TRBV27; clone_size: NA; j_call: TRBJ2-7; cdr3_aa: ASSFDPTGPGDEQY
v_call: TRBV12-5; clone_size: NA; j_call: TRBJ2-1; cdr3_aa: ASGANRDRGRGQF
v_call: TRBV19; clone_size: NA; j_call: TRBJ2-4; cdr3_aa: ASSRPGKNIQY
v_call: TRBV7-9; clone_size: NA; j_call: TRBJ2-4; cdr3_aa: ASSYGLGAKNIQY
v_call: TRBV19; clone_size: NA; j_call: TRBJ1-4; cdr3_aa: ASSKGIPGQINEKLF